The 31 T cell receptor beta chains below were found in one sample sequenced in a study of vaccination and CD4 T cells after COVID-19. An Oncomine TCR Beta short-read assay was used to sequence the DNA from cultured CD4+ T cells. TCRdb processed the PCR reads anew with MiXCR; each CDR3 protein has one entry. The table includes some 14,000 distinct CDR3 sequences, less than 55% detected once. For these receptors, no antigen is known. Treatment here: approximately nine-day PBMC culture with coronavirus spike peptide pools or control peptides (ViraFEST assay). Specimen: CD4+ T cells from blood, cultured in vitro. These receptors all come from a human donor who had recovered from COVID-19.

The chain has TRBV7-8 and TRBJ1-5, with 9 nucleotides matching TRBD1. The CDR3 is 14 residues long. CDR1 SGHVS and CDR2 FQNEAQ come from the germline V gene. Trimming at V came to 5 bases and at J to 4 bases, leaving 3 bases not matched to a gene. This chain's CDR3 is CASSLGTGNQPQHF. The CDR3 bases are TGTGCCAGCAGCCTTGGGACAGGGAATCAGCCCCAGCATTTT.

The J gene is TRBJ2-1, the V gene TRBV20-1, with a weak D call TRBD1 (7 bases). CDR3 length: 17 residues. The V gene lost 2 bases and the J gene lost 10 bases, with 27 bases spanning the gap. Per germline, CDR1 DFQATT and CDR2 SNEGSKA (reference sequence). The CDR3 loop reads CSARLFPGGPNLIEQFF. In DNA form, the CDR3 reads TGCAGTGCTAGACTATTTCCAGGGGGGCCAAACCTAATCGAGCAGTTCTTC.

Sample share makes this clonotype medium-sized. The chain carries TRBV7-2 and TRBJ1-2; tentatively, D is TRBD1 (5 bases). The ends were cut back, 4 bases at V and 6 bases at J, with 9 bases in the middle. Germline CDR1 SGHTA, CDR2 FQGNSA. CDR3 length equals 12 residues. The CDR3 spells CASSWQQDGYTF. CDR3 in DNA: TGTGCCAGCAGCTGGCAACAGGATGGCTACACCTTC.

Here the CDR3 reads CASGDSSGANVLTF. DNA for the CDR3: TGTGCCAGCGGGGACAGTTCTGGGGCCAACGTCCTGACTTTC. The genes are TRBV7-2 and TRBJ2-6; 7 nucleotides line up with TRBD1. After removal of 8 bases from V and 1 base from J, the junction contained 2 bases not matched to a gene. The germline V gene encodes CDR1 SGHTA and CDR2 FQGNSA. There are 14 residues in the CDR3.

V usage is TRBV12-3 or TRBV12-4 and J usage is TRBJ1-2; TRBD1 might be the D (6 bases). The CDR3 has 13 amino acids. Trimming shortened V by 5 bases and J by 2 bases, and 9 bases separated the two germline ends. This chain's CDR3 is CASSVQGNYGYTF. The CDR3 coding sequence is TGTGCCAGCAGTGTCCAGGGGAACTATGGCTACACCTTC.

In its sample, this clonotype was seen once. The J gene is TRBJ2-3, the V gene TRBV6-1; 7 bases agree with TRBD1. The germline V gene has CDR1 MNHNS and CDR2 SASEGT. The J segment lost 2 bases and the V segment lost 7 bases, leaving 9 bases of the junction unmatched. CDR3 length: 15 amino acids. CDR3 sequence: CASTRVGTATDTQYF. The DNA of the CDR3 is TGTGCCAGCACTCGAGTCGGGACAGCCACAGATACGCAGTATTTT.

This clonotype came up once. J is TRBJ2-2 and V is TRBV5-1; TRBD1 might be the D (6 bases). Trimming took 7 bases from V and 1 from J, leaving 11 bases between them. This CDR3 is built from 14 residues. From germline, CDR1 is SGHRS and CDR2 YFSETQ. CDR3 coding DNA: TGCGCCAGCTCTACGACAGGGAACACCGGGGAGCTGTTTTTT. Amino acid sequence: CASSTTGNTGELFF.

This chain connects TRBV10-1 to TRBJ2-1; 9 bases map to TRBD1. CDR1 WNHNN and CDR2 SYGVQD come from the germline V gene (reference sequence). The CDR3 is made up of 14 amino acids. V was clipped by 6 bases and J by 7 bases; unmatched bases: 7. CDR3 coding DNA: TGCGCCAGCAGCAGGACAGGGGTGGTTAATGAGCAGTTCTTC. The encoded protein is CASSRTGVVNEQFF.

The rearrangement links TRBV20-1 to TRBJ2-4; TRBD2 matches 11 bases. CDR1 is DFQATT and CDR2 is SNEGSKA in the germline V gene (reference sequence). V dropped 2 bases and J dropped 0; count of bases not matched to a gene: 3. The CDR3 totals 16 residues. The CDR3 spells CSARLAGGLAKNIQYF. CDR3 DNA sequence: TGCAGTGCTAGACTAGCGGGGGGCCTAGCCAAAAACATTCAGTACTTC.

The J gene is TRBJ2-7, the V gene TRBV12-3 or TRBV12-4; maybe TRBD2 (7 bases). V was clipped by 3 bases and J by 3 bases, with 15 bases between them. This CDR3 has 15 residues. This chain's CDR3 is CASSFGGGAIYEQYF. DNA for the CDR3: TGTGCCAGCAGTTTTGGTGGGGGGGCTATCTACGAGCAGTACTTC.

Within the sample, this clonotype is medium-sized (0.01 to 0.1%). The chain links TRBV21-1 to TRBJ2-7. TRBV21-1 is a pseudogene. The CDR3 is 14 residues long. The CDR3 DNA reads as TGTGCCAGCAGCACCTACTCGGGCTCCTACGAGCAGTACTTC. Its protein is CASSTYSGSYEQYF.

Of note for this clonotype: The conserved final phenylalanine or tryptophan is absent from the CDR3, which likely points to a read error. This sequence joins TRBV27 and TRBJ2-7; D is possibly TRBD2 (6 bases). Germline assignment: CDR1 MNHEY and CDR2 SMNVEV (reference sequence). V lost 6 bases and J lost 3, with 18 bases in between. The CDR3 sequence is 15 residues long. In DNA, the CDR3 is TGTGCCAGCAGCTCGGCGGGGACTGAAGTCTACGAGCAGTACCTC. This codes for CASSSAGTEVYEQYL.

There are a few counts of this clonotype. The chain couples TRBV5-1 to TRBJ1-5; no clear D gene. The germline gives CDR1 SGHRS, CDR2 YFSETQ. This CDR3 contains 11 residues. Trimming shortened V by 2 bases and J by 9 bases, and 6 bases separated the two germline ends. Here the CDR3 DNA reads TGCGCCAGCAGCTTCCCGGGGCCCCAGCATTTT. Translating it yields CASSFPGPQHF. Variable domain in full (rest from reference TRBV5-1 and TRBJ1-5): KAGVTQTPRYLIKTRGQQVTLSCSPISGHRSVSWYQQTPGQGLQFLFEYFSETQRNKGNFPGRFSGRQFSNSRSEMNVSTLELGDSALYLCASSFPGPQHFGDGTRLSIL.

The chain uses TRBV19 and TRBJ2-7; D may correspond to TRBD1 or TRBD2 (5 bases each). The V end lost 2 bases, the J end lost 3 bases, and 11 bases lay between the germline ends. CDR3 size: 14 residues. Germline CDR1 reads LNHDA; CDR2 reads SQIVND (reference sequence). The CDR3 DNA is TGTGCCAGTAGTATAAGAGGGGACGTCTACGAGCAGTACTTC. Amino acids: CASSIRGDVYEQYF. The whole variable domain, filled in from reference TRBV19 and TRBJ2-7, reads DGGITQSPKYLFRKEGQNVTLSCEQNLNHDAMYWYRQDPGQGLRLIYYSQIVNDFQKGDIAEGYSVSREKKESFPLTVTSAQKNPTAFYLCASSIRGDVYEQYFGPGTRLTVT.

This chain connects TRBV6-1 to TRBJ2-7; unclear D gene. There are 13 residues in the CDR3. With 1 base removed from V and 3 bases from J, the gap between germline ends came to 7 bases. The germline V gene has CDR1 MNHNS and CDR2 SASEGT. CDR3 sequence (DNA): TGTGCCAGCAGTGAAGGACTTCGCTACGAGCAGTACTTC. Translated: CASSEGLRYEQYF.

The chain uses TRBV28 and TRBJ1-4; D is ambiguous. Germline assignment: CDR1 MDHEN and CDR2 SYDVKM. Trimming pared 8 bases from V and 3 bases from J, leaving 10 bases between. The CDR3 is made up of 13 amino acids. CDR3 in DNA: TGTGCCAGCGCGGGGTCCTCTAATGAAAAACTGTTTTTT. Translating it yields CASAGSSNEKLFF.

As DNA, the CDR3 is TGTGCCAGCAGCCAAGCCAGCGGGGGGGTCAATGAGCAGTTCTTC. Translation: CASSQASGGVNEQFF. The V call is TRBV4-2, the J call TRBJ2-1, with 10 bases fitting TRBD2. This CDR3 spans 15 amino acids. V was pared by 1 base and J by 6 bases, with 3 bases of the junction left unmatched. Per the germline V gene, CDR1 is LGHNA and CDR2 is YNFKEQ.

This clonotype was seen more than once but under ten times. This chain links TRBV6-1 with TRBJ2-2; 7 bases match TRBD1. The junction had 11 bases not matched to a gene; V was cut back by 7 bases and J by 3 bases. Germline-derived CDR1 and CDR2 are MNHNS and SASEGT. The CDR3 has 16 amino acids. The CDR3 sequence is CASIGNRQGDTGELFF. CDR3 DNA sequence: TGTGCCAGCATCGGGAACCGACAGGGTGACACCGGGGAGCTGTTTTTT.

Of note for this clonotype: This clone may be a read error of a much larger clone one base away. The gene calls are TRBV7-2 and TRBJ2-1; possible D gene TRBD1, 6 bases. Germline-derived CDR1 and CDR2 are SGHTA and FQGNSA. The CDR3 has 15 residues. The chain's CDR3 is CVSSWGRHLGNEQFF. CDR3 sequence (DNA): TGTGTCAGCAGCTGGGGGCGACATTTAGGCAATGAGCAGTTCTTC.

This clonotype was detected only a few times. The gene calls are TRBV6-4 and TRBJ1-2, with D perhaps TRBD1 (5 bases). The CDR3 covers 11 residues. CDR1 is MRHNA, CDR2 SNTAGT, per germline. Trimming shortened V by 3 bases and J by 6 bases, and 5 bases separated the two germline ends. The CDR3 coding sequence is TGTGCCAGCAGTGAGGGACATGGCTACACCTTC. It is translated as CASSEGHGYTF.

A remark on this clonotype: Mismatch with germline at one junction end may stem from a read error. This chain connects TRBV7-2 to TRBJ2-3; TRBD1 aligns across 9 bases. This CDR3 region has 16 residues. The germline V gene encodes CDR1 SGHTA and CDR2 FQGNSA. CDR3 sequence reads: CASSLFGTGLTDSQYF. As DNA, the CDR3 is TGTGCCAGCAGCTTATTTGGGACAGGGCTCACAGATTCGCAGTATTTT.

CDR3: CASSYYEGSGPENYGYTF. In DNA, the CDR3 is TGTGCCAGCAGTTACTACGAAGGTTCGGGCCCGGAGAACTATGGCTACACCTTC. This chain links TRBV6-2 or TRBV6-3 with TRBJ1-2; D is unresolved. The CDR3 is 18 residues long. Germline V gene sequence: CDR1 MNHEY, CDR2 SVGEGT. Trimming pared 1 base from V and 2 bases from J, leaving 20 bases between.

V usage is TRBV2 and J usage is TRBJ2-3; D is undetermined. The V end lost 5 bases, the J end lost 2 bases, and 14 bases lay between the germline ends. The CDR3 extends over 15 amino acids. Germline CDR1 reads SNHLY; CDR2 reads FYNNEI. The CDR3 coding sequence is TGTGCCAGCAGTCAAGGGCTAGTGTACACAGATACGCAGTATTTT. Translating it yields CASSQGLVYTDTQYF.

This chain connects TRBV10-2 to TRBJ1-2; D is possibly TRBD1 (6 bases). The CDR3 is 11 amino acids. Trimming took off 7 bases at V and 5 bases at J, with 8 bases between the two ends. Per the germline V gene, CDR1 is WSHSY and CDR2 is SAAADI. In nucleotides, the CDR3 is TGCGCCAGCATTGGACAGTATGGCTACACCTTC. Translating it yields CASIGQYGYTF.

V is TRBV10-3 and J is TRBJ1-6; 7 bases are a match to TRBD1. The CDR3 is 14 residues long. The germline V gene has CDR1 ENHRY and CDR2 SYGVKD. V was pared by 10 bases and J by 11 bases, with 14 bases of the junction left unmatched. In DNA, the CDR3 is TGTGCCACCATACAGGGGACCGCCACCACACCCCTCCACTTT. Its protein is CATIQGTATTPLHF.

In its sample, this clonotype was seen a few times. J is TRBJ2-7 and V is TRBV20-1, with TRBD2 identical over 11 bases. The CDR3 contains 15 residues. V gave up 5 bases and J gave up 2 bases; unmatched junction bases: 8. Germline V gene sequence: CDR1 DFQATT, CDR2 SNEGSKA (reference sequence). CDR3 protein: CSAEAPGLAAYEQYF. In DNA, the CDR3 is TGCAGTGCTGAAGCTCCGGGACTAGCGGCCTACGAGCAGTACTTC.

The J gene is TRBJ1-2, the V gene TRBV11-2, with unresolved D. Between the trimmed V and J ends, which lost 8 bases and 2 bases, there was a span of 18 bases. The germline V gene encodes CDR1 SGHAT and CDR2 FQNNGV. The CDR3 spans 15 residues. The CDR3 sequence is CASAAVREGNYGYTF. DNA for the CDR3: TGTGCCAGCGCAGCTGTGCGGGAAGGCAACTATGGCTACACCTTC.

V is TRBV6-1 and J is TRBJ1-2, with 9 bases aligning to TRBD1. V shed 5 bases, J shed 4 bases, and the junction held 5 bases outside the gene matches. The germline CDR1 and CDR2 sequences are MNHNS and SASEGT. The length of the CDR3 is 14 residues. As DNA, the CDR3 is TGTGCCAGCAGTCCCTTGACAGGGGGCTATGGCTACACCTTC. Translation: CASSPLTGGYGYTF.

The chain has TRBV6-2 or TRBV6-3 and TRBJ1-1, with 12 bases that match TRBD1. The CDR3 runs 17 residues. The V segment lost 7 bases and the J segment 6 bases; nucleotides outside the gene matches: 15. Germline lookup yields CDR1 MNHEY and CDR2 SVGEGT. CDR3 nucleotide sequence: TGTGCCAGCAACAAAAGGAAGGGACAGGGGGCGACCGCTGAAGCTTTCTTT. Protein sequence: CASNKRKGQGATAEAFF.

V and J are TRBV7-8 and TRBJ2-7; 7 bases line up with TRBD1. This CDR3 contains 16 residues. The trim removed 0 bases at V and 0 bases at J, leaving 5 bases unmatched. Per germline, CDR1 SGHVS and CDR2 FQNEAQ. In DNA, the CDR3 is TGTGCCAGCAGCTTAGCCGGGACAGCCAACTCCTACGAGCAGTACTTC. Translating gives CASSLAGTANSYEQYF.

This chain links TRBV5-5 with TRBJ1-2; D is undetermined. Trimming pared 2 bases from V and 8 bases from J, leaving 16 bases between. Germline CDR1 and CDR2: SGHKS and YYEKEE (reference sequence). The CDR3 has 14 amino acids. The CDR3, as DNA: TGTGCCAGCAGCTTTGGCCCGGACGAGCGAGGCTACACCTTC. Its translation is CASSFGPDERGYTF. Supplemented by reference TRBV5-5 and TRBJ1-2, the full variable domain reads DAGVTQSPTHLIKTRGQQVTLRCSPISGHKSVSWYQQVLGQGPQFIFQYYEKEERGRGNFPDRFSARQFPNYSSELNVNALLLGDSALYLCASSFGPDERGYTFGSGTRLTVV.